This TCR beta chain was sequenced in a study of patients and donors after allogeneic stem cell transplantation. Germline CDR1 and CDR2: KGHSH and LQKENI. The CDR3 runs 14 residues. Trimming took 2 bases from V and 2 from J, leaving 8 bases between them. MiXCR, applied by TCRdb to the RT-PCR reads, yields one record per CDR3 protein. Of about 960,000 distinct CDR3 sequences listed, more than 15% were seen once; the top ten hold around 6%. The rearrangement uses TRBV18 and TRBJ2-3, with unresolved D. The sequenced sample consisted of blood, either unsorted or a sorted T cell fraction (not recorded which). This TCR derives from a human donor who was either an allogeneic HSCT recipient or a stem cell or donor lymphocyte infusion donor (not recorded which). It is not recorded whose cells these are; they may come from a transplant donor. The CDR3, as DNA: TGTGCCAGCTCACCAGGCCAGCCCACAGATACGCAGTATTTT. Its translation is CASSPGQPTDTQYF.